The 3 T cell receptor beta chains below all came from one sample that was sequenced in a study of regulatory T cells in long-lasting Graves disease. Specified time point: persistent/refractory GD, antithyroid drugs over 5 years with positive TRAb. Scientists built the TCR library using RNA that was extracted from PBMCs. Relying on iRepertoire HTBI primers and Arm-PCR of CDR3 regions, the team built TCR beta libraries. TCRdb recomputed calls from the multiplex PCR reads with MiXCR, one row per CDR3 protein. This table has 650,000 to 700,000 distinct CDR3 sequences, 30% appearing once. The sample in question was peripheral blood mononuclear cells (PBMCs), obtained when the disease was refractory, from a patient treated with antithyroid drugs. These receptors all come from a female donor with Graves disease.

This clonotype was recorded at least ten times. The chain links TRBV20-1 to TRBJ1-4; D is possibly TRBD1 (6 bases). V was pared by 0 bases and J by 14 bases, with 19 bases between. This CDR3 has 14 amino acids. Germline lookup yields CDR1 DFQATT and CDR2 SNEGSKA (reference sequence). CDR3 protein: CSARDEGGGPALFF. DNA for the CDR3: TGCAGTGCTAGAGATGAAGGGGGTGGACCGGCGCTGTTTTTT.

The genes are TRBV19 and TRBJ1-2; a possible D gene is TRBD1 (5 bases). CDR1 is LNHDA and CDR2 is SQIVND in the germline V gene (reference sequence). The V gene lost 6 bases and the J gene lost 13 bases, with 18 bases spanning the gap. The CDR3 covers 12 residues. CDR3: CASSPPGGVGTF. CDR3 bases: TGTGCCAGTAGCCCCCCGGGGGGGGTGGGCACCTTC.

V is TRBV2 and J is TRBJ2-7; D not resolved. The CDR3 sequence is 13 residues long. Germline V lookup: CDR1 SNHLY, CDR2 FYNNEI. V was trimmed by 6 bases and J by 6 bases, leaving 15 bases between them. The CDR3 sequence is CASSRWTTSEQYF. The CDR3 DNA follows: TGTGCCAGCAGCCGGTGGACCACGTCCGAGCAGTACTTC.